This T cell receptor (beta chain) was sequenced during a study of PD-L1 blockade in urothelial cancer. Across the study: T cell content in blood samples showed a median of about 140,000. Study-level results: Better survival was predicted when blood TCR clonality before treatment fell below the median.

The time point is: peripheral blood 6 weeks after treatment start. Method: immunoSEQ multiplex PCR; TCRdb's copy keeps in-frame clones and lacks some. Of around 110,000 clones in the sample, 85% to 90% were seen once. The CDR3 has 14 residues. Germline CDR1 is MDHEN and CDR2 is SYDVKM. Trimming cost V 7 bases and J 5 bases; bases outside gene matches: 10. Comments on this clone: Its antigen remains unidentified.

Sequences were derived from PBMCs, sampled around atezolizumab (anti-PD-L1) treatment. The chain recombines TRBV28 with TRBJ2-7, with 8 bases aligning to TRBD1. The sequence derives from a man in his 60s with urothelial cancer. In DNA form, the CDR3 reads TGTGCCAGCACCAGCGGACAGGGATGGGACGAGCAGTACTTC. The encoded protein is CASTSGQGWDEQYF.